One and the same sample provided the 7 T cell receptor beta chains below, sequenced in a study of blood T cell repertoires in COVID-19. The data were produced by immunoSEQ multiplex PCR, yet TCRdb's version contains in-frame clones alone and is incomplete. Of 55,000 to 70,000 clones in the sample, roughly 81% were seen once. Sequenced input: peripheral blood. The receptors here all came from a man at least 80 years old with acute or convalescent COVID-19.

V usage is TRBV5-6 and J usage is TRBJ2-3, with 9 bases matching TRBD2. The CDR3 has 15 residues. V dropped 5 bases and J dropped 0; count of bases not matched to a gene: 4. The germline V gene encodes CDR1 SGHDT and CDR2 YYEEEE. The CDR3 loop is CASSELAGSTDTQYF. The CDR3 bases are TGTGCCAGCAGTGAGCTAGCGGGGAGCACAGATACGCAGTATTTT.

The chain employs TRBV2 and TRBJ2-6; 8 bases map to TRBD1. Per germline, CDR1 SNHLY and CDR2 FYNNEI. V gave up 6 bases and J gave up 4 bases; unmatched junction bases: 14. The CDR3 loop spans 18 amino acids. The CDR3 DNA reads TGTGCCAGCAGCATCGACGGGACAGGAGCTACCGGGGCCAACGTCCTGACTTTC. It translates to CASSIDGTGATGANVLTF.

The chain employs TRBV24-1 and TRBJ2-1; 8 nucleotides align to TRBD1. The V segment lost 5 bases and the J segment 6 bases; nucleotides outside the gene matches: 5. The CDR3 runs to 14 residues. Looked up from germline, CDR1 is KGHDR and CDR2 is SFDVKD. The CDR3 DNA follows: TGTGCCACCAGTGGGGCAGGGGGCTTCAATGAGCAGTTCTTC. Protein: CATSGAGGFNEQFF.

The V gene is TRBV7-2, the J gene TRBJ2-3, with TRBD2 matching over 12 bases. Germline V gives CDR1 SGHTA, CDR2 FQGNSA. This CDR3 has 17 amino acids. The junction had 6 bases not matched to a gene; V was cut back by 5 bases and J by 0 bases. CDR3 DNA: TGTGCCAGCAGCCCCCTAGCGGGAGGGTTTAGCACAGATACGCAGTATTTT. Residues: CASSPLAGGFSTDTQYF.

In nucleotides, the CDR3 is TGCGCCAGCAGCCAAGATTGGTCGGACACAACAGATACGCAGTATTTT. It specifies CASSQDWSDTTDTQYF. This chain connects TRBV4-3 to TRBJ2-3; the D gene is possibly TRBD1 (5 bases). Germline V gene sequence: CDR1 LGHNA, CDR2 YSLEER. This CDR3 is built from 16 residues. Trimming pared 0 bases from V and 3 bases from J, leaving 13 bases between.

The chain is built from TRBV9 and TRBJ2-5; 7 bases are a match to TRBD2. The CDR3 is 15 residues long. Germline CDR1 reads SGDLS; CDR2 reads YYNGEE. Losses at the gene ends were 4 bases for V and 4 bases for J; bases not matched to a gene: 10. The CDR3 nucleotides read TGTGCCAGCAGCCCTAGTAGCGGGCACGGAGAGACCCAGTACTTC. It encodes CASSPSSGHGETQYF.

This clone was detected only once. The chain recombines TRBV3-1 (or the pseudogene TRBV3-2) with TRBJ1-5; D uncertain. Deletions cut 3 bases from V and 7 bases from J, with 10 bases between. Per germline, CDR1 LGHDT and CDR2 YNNKEL (reference sequence). CDR3 length: 13 residues. In DNA form, the CDR3 reads TGTGCCAGCAGCCAGGGAGCAAGCCAGCCCCAGCATTTT. Translating gives CASSQGASQPQHF.